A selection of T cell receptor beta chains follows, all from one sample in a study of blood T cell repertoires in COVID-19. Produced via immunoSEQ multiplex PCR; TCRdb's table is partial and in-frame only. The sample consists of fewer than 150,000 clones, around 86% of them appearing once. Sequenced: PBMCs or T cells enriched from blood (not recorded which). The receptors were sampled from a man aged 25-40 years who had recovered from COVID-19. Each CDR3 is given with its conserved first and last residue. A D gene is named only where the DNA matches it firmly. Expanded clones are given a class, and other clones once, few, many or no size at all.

TGTGCCAGCAGTTACTCGGCAGGGTCACTCCTTGGCTACACCTTC	CASSYSAGSLLGYTF	TRBJ1-2	-	few	TRBV6-5
TGTGCCACTGCTAGCGGGAAGGCGGATACGCAGTATTTT	CATASGKADTQYF	TRBJ2-3	TRBD2	-	TRBV12-3/TRBV12-4
TGTGCCAGCAGCCCCCCGGGACTCTTCGAGACCCAGTACTTC	CASSPPGLFETQYF	TRBJ2-5	-	-	TRBV7-2
TGTGCCAGCAGTGAAGTTGCAGGACAAGAGACCCAGTACTTC	CASSEVAGQETQYF	TRBJ2-5	-	-	TRBV2
TGTATTGGAGACAGGGGAGTTGACACTGAAGCTTTCTTT	CIGDRGVDTEAFF	TRBJ1-1	TRBD1	-	TRBV30
TGCGCCAGCAGCCAGCCCGGGGGACAGGGTTATAAAAAACTGTTTTTT	CASSQPGGQGYKKLFF	TRBJ1-4	TRBD1	once	TRBV4-1
TGTGCCAGCAGCTACACTCCGACAGCGAACTATGGCTACACCTTC	CASSYTPTANYGYTF	TRBJ1-2	-	-	TRBV2
TGTGCCAGCAGCGATACAGGGGACGTACCCTACGAGCAGTACTTC	CASSDTGDVPYEQYF	TRBJ2-7	TRBD1	-	TRBV7-9
TGTGCCACCAGTGATTCCCTAGCGGGAGATGAGACCCAGTACTTC	CATSDSLAGDETQYF	TRBJ2-5	TRBD2	-	TRBV24-1
TGTGCCAGCAGCACCGTAGCGGGAGGGTACTCCTACAATGAGCAGTTCTTC	CASSTVAGGYSYNEQFF	TRBJ2-1	TRBD2	-	TRBV11-2
TGCAGCGTTGAAGAGATGGCCGTTGAAGCTTTCTTT	CSVEEMAVEAFF	TRBJ1-1	-	-	TRBV29-1
TGTGCCAGCAGTCCAGCTGGTAGGCGCGGACAAACTGAAGCTTTCTTT	CASSPAGRRGQTEAFF	TRBJ1-1	-	-	TRBV14
TGTGCCAGCGGAAAGACCGGTGTGCGGTCACCCCTCCACTTT	CASGKTGVRSPLHF	TRBJ1-6	-	few	TRBV2
TGTGCCAGCAGCTCCGGGACAGGGCACAATGGAAACACCATATATTTT	CASSSGTGHNGNTIYF	TRBJ1-3	TRBD1	-	TRBV11-2
TGTGCCAGCAGCTATCGGGGGAGTGCAGTGGCAGGGGCCAACGTCCTGACTTTC	CASSYRGSAVAGANVLTF	TRBJ2-6	-	-	TRBV3-1/TRBV3-2
TGTGCCAGCAGGGGACAGGGCTCCTACGAGCAGTACTTC	CASRGQGSYEQYF	TRBJ2-7	TRBD1	-	TRBV12-3/TRBV12-4
TGTGCCAGGAACCCGGGTGCCAACAACTATGGCTACACCTTC	CARNPGANNYGYTF	TRBJ1-2	-	-	TRBV6-5
TGTGCCAGCAGCGTAACTAGCGGCCCCTACAATGAGCAGTTCTTC	CASSVTSGPYNEQFF	TRBJ2-1	TRBD2	few	TRBV7-3
TGTGCCTGGGATGCGAACAGTAAAGGAAACACCATATATTTT	CAWDANSKGNTIYF	TRBJ1-3	-	-	TRBV30
TGTGCCAGCAGCCTACAGAGCTCCTATAATTCACCCCTCCACTTT	CASSLQSSYNSPLHF	TRBJ1-6	-	-	TRBV5-5
TGTGCCAGCAGTGACGGGACACGTCTAGAACTCTACGAGCAGTACTTC	CASSDGTRLELYEQYF	TRBJ2-7	-	-	TRBV28
TGTGCCAGCAGCTTAGATCCAGGCAATTCATATGGCTACACCTTC	CASSLDPGNSYGYTF	TRBJ1-2	-	-	TRBV11-2
TGTGCCAGCTCACCACCGGGCCAGGGGTTAGCCTACGAGCAGTACTTC	CASSPPGQGLAYEQYF	TRBJ2-7	-	-	TRBV18
TGTGCCAGCAGTGTTACAGAGTGGGACACCGGGGAGCTGTTTTTT	CASSVTEWDTGELFF	TRBJ2-2	-	-	TRBV2
TGTGCCAGCAGTCTTACAGCCAACACTGAAGCTTTCTTT	CASSLTANTEAFF	TRBJ1-1	-	-	TRBV7-3
TGTGCCAGCAGTCGCAGGGGGCAAAGGGGGTATAGCAATCAGCCCCAGCATTTT	CASSRRGQRGYSNQPQHF	TRBJ1-5	TRBD1	-	TRBV6-6
TGTGCCATCAGTGGAACTAGCGGCTCCTACGAGCAGTACTTC	CAISGTSGSYEQYF	TRBJ2-7	TRBD2	-	TRBV10-3
TGCGCCAGCAGCTACCGGACAGGCGCAGATACGCAGTATTTT	CASSYRTGADTQYF	TRBJ2-3	TRBD1	-	TRBV5-1
TGTGCCAGCAGCGTAGCATCATGGGGCCCCGGGGAGCAGTTCTTC	CASSVASWGPGEQFF	TRBJ2-1	-	-	TRBV9